This TCR beta chain was recovered during a study of naive and memory T cell subsets. V was shortened by 2 bases and J by 7 bases, with 11 bases between the two germline ends. Per the germline V gene, CDR1 is SGHNT and CDR2 is YENEEA. The CDR3 covers 14 residues. For blood and skin samples, reverse transcription used TCR alpha and beta constant primers. TCRdb re-derived calls from the 5' RACE reads in MiXCR, one entry per CDR3 protein. This sample has more than 20,000 distinct CDR3 sequences, with 4% to 5% found just once. RNA was extracted from around 2.5 ml of whole blood of healthy adults. A UMI-containing oligonucleotide was joined by 3' ligation to the TCR cDNA template. This clonotype has at least ten counts.

This chain links TRBV11-3 with TRBJ1-4; no clear D gene. The source is a male donor in good health. In DNA, the CDR3 is TGTGCCAGCAGCTTAAGCGGAGGAGGTGAAAAACTGTTTTTT. This codes for CASSLSGGGEKLFF.